The source of this T cell receptor beta chain is a study of T cells in localized non-small cell lung cancer. Trimming removed 0 bases from V and 7 bases from J, with 10 bases in between. Germline assignment: CDR1 LNHNV and CDR2 YYDKDF (reference sequence). This CDR3 has 14 amino acids. Sequencing used immunoSEQ multiplex PCR; TCRdb keeps in-frame clones, though not all of them. Among some 41,000 clones listed, roughly 91% were seen once. The sequencing here drew on PBMCs, taken before any cancer treatment. The V and J genes are TRBV15 and TRBJ2-1; D remains ambiguous. This clonotype was obtained from a woman aged 40-69 years with stage II lung adenocarcinoma. The DNA of the CDR3 is TGTGCCACCAGCAGAGATCGTCAAGGGAATGAGCAGTTCTTC. This gives the protein CATSRDRQGNEQFF.